The 32 T cell receptor beta chains below all came from one sample that was sequenced in a study of spatial heterogeneity in lung cancer. TCRdb processed the 5' RACE reads anew with MiXCR; each CDR3 protein has one entry. Of roughly 72,000 distinct CDR3 sequences detected, nearly 9% appear once; the ten largest clones hold 1.5% to 2%. Time point defined: blood at routine non-recurrence follow-up after resection. This specimen consisted of PBMCs, obtained at follow-up. The receptors come from a female donor with early-stage non-small cell lung cancer.

The chain joins TRBV27 to TRBJ1-2; a possible D gene is TRBD1 (5 bases). This CDR3 has 13 residues. Germline CDR1 MNHEY, CDR2 SMNVEV (reference sequence). Trimming cost V 2 bases and J 6 bases, with 10 bases left between them. The CDR3 spells CASSLRGENGYTF. The CDR3 nucleotides read TGTGCCAGCAGTTTACGGGGGGAGAATGGCTACACCTTC.

This clonotype has just a few counts. The rearrangement joins TRBV11-2 to TRBJ1-2; D perhaps matches TRBD1 (5 bases). CDR1 and CDR2 from the germline V gene are SGHAT and FQNNGV. V dropped 1 base and J dropped 2 bases, with 11 bases sitting between them. The CDR3 spans 15 residues. CDR3 region: CASSLGGGLNYGYTF. CDR3 nucleotide sequence: TGTGCCAGCAGCTTAGGCGGGGGTTTAAACTATGGCTACACCTTC.

In this sample, this clonotype turned up many times. The genes are TRBV28 and TRBJ2-1; 9 positions match TRBD2. Per germline, CDR1 MDHEN and CDR2 SYDVKM. The CDR3 is made up of 16 amino acids. With V trimmed by 2 bases and J by 4 bases, 6 bases remained unmatched. CDR3 in DNA: TGTGCCAGCAGTTTACGACTAGCGGTGATGTACAATGAGCAGTTCTTC. This translates into CASSLRLAVMYNEQFF.

The CDR3 is CASSQDWGTSGRYDNEQFF. In nucleotides, the CDR3 is TGCGCCAGCAGCCAAGATTGGGGGACTAGCGGGAGGTACGACAATGAGCAGTTCTTC. V is TRBV4-1 and J is TRBJ2-1; 15 nucleotides match TRBD2. The J segment lost 5 bases and the V segment lost 0 bases, leaving 8 bases of the junction unmatched. Per germline, CDR1 MGHRA and CDR2 YSYEKL. The CDR3 has 19 amino acids.

The V call is TRBV4-2, the J call TRBJ2-1, with TRBD2 matching over 9 bases. With V trimmed by 0 bases and J by 3 bases, 3 bases remained unmatched. This CDR3 has 16 residues. Looked up from germline, CDR1 is LGHNA and CDR2 is YNFKEQ. In nucleotides, the CDR3 is TGTGCCAGCAGCCAAGAGGCTAGCGGGAACTACAATGAGCAGTTCTTC. Its translation is CASSQEASGNYNEQFF.

This clonotype showed up many times. The J gene is TRBJ2-3, the V gene TRBV30; D unclear. Germline V lookup: CDR1 GTSNPN, CDR2 SVGIG (reference sequence). V was shortened by 4 bases and J by 5 bases, with 16 bases between the two germline ends. The CDR3 spans 14 residues. The CDR3 protein is CAWTDLPGLDTQYF. The CDR3 region has the DNA TGTGCCTGGACCGACCTCCCAGGTCTAGATACGCAGTATTTT.

This clonotype was picked up many times. The chain couples TRBV20-1 to TRBJ2-7, with 7 bases that match TRBD1. The ends lost 2 bases at V and 4 bases at J; junction bases unmatched: 11. Germline CDR1 reads DFQATT; CDR2 reads SNEGSKA (reference sequence). The CDR3 contains 15 residues. CDR3 sequence: CSARPPGQINYEQYF. The CDR3 coding sequence is TGCAGTGCTAGACCTCCGGGACAGATAAATTACGAGCAGTACTTC.

This clonotype has more than one count but fewer than ten. J is TRBJ2-7 and V is TRBV20-1; 13 bases are a match to TRBD2. CDR3 length equals 14 residues. Unmatched junction bases numbered 6, after V lost 3 bases and J lost 7 bases. Per germline, CDR1 DFQATT and CDR2 SNEGSKA (reference sequence). CDR3 sequence: CSASPPGLAGEQYF. The CDR3 nucleotides read TGCAGTGCTAGTCCACCGGGACTAGCGGGAGAGCAGTACTTC.

This clonotype has a count of ten or more. J is TRBJ1-2 and V is TRBV15; unclear D gene. V shed 0 bases and J shed 5 bases, with 19 bases lying between them. The germline V gene has CDR1 LNHNV and CDR2 YYDKDF (reference sequence). This CDR3 contains 17 residues. CDR3 coding DNA: TGTGCCACCAGCAGAGATGCGGAGGCGGGTTCTAGGTATGGCTACACCTTC. Its translation is CATSRDAEAGSRYGYTF.

This clonotype was picked up many times. V usage is TRBV7-2 and J usage is TRBJ2-3; a possible D gene is TRBD2 (6 bases). The CDR3 has 16 amino acids. V was clipped by 1 base and J by 0 bases, with 11 bases between them. Per the germline V gene, CDR1 is SGHTA and CDR2 is FQGNSA. CDR3 amino acids: CASSLDVAASTDTQYF. In DNA, the CDR3 is TGTGCCAGCAGCTTAGACGTAGCGGCTAGCACAGATACGCAGTATTTT.

This chain joins TRBV19 and TRBJ2-1; 8 nucleotides line up with TRBD2. Losses at the gene ends were 3 bases for V and 7 bases for J; bases not matched to a gene: 5. The CDR3 extends over 14 amino acids. Germline lookup yields CDR1 LNHDA and CDR2 SQIVND (reference sequence). CDR3 region: CASSMNSGANEQFF. CDR3 bases: TGTGCCAGTAGTATGAATAGCGGGGCAAATGAGCAGTTCTTC.

This clonotype occurred many times. V usage is TRBV28 and J usage is TRBJ1-5; 9 bases fit TRBD1. The germline gives CDR1 MDHEN, CDR2 SYDVKM. V was clipped by 2 bases and J by 7 bases; unmatched bases: 6. The CDR3 contains 15 residues. DNA of the CDR3: TGTGCCAGCAGTTTAGGGGACAGGGTAGGACAGCCCCAGCATTTT. It translates to CASSLGDRVGQPQHF.

This clonotype was counted at least ten times. V gene TRBV2 combines with J gene TRBJ2-7; D remains unclear. Per the germline V gene, CDR1 is SNHLY and CDR2 is FYNNEI. The CDR3 loop spans 13 amino acids. V lost 2 bases and J lost 2, with 7 bases in between. The DNA for the CDR3 is TGTGCCAGCAGTGAACCGGAAACCTACGAGCAGTACTTC. It codes for CASSEPETYEQYF.

This clonotype occurred many times. J is TRBJ2-1 and V is TRBV3-1; TRBD1 agrees at 11 bases. Germline trimming cut 2 bases from V and 4 bases from J; bases unmatched to any gene: 4. Per germline, CDR1 LGHDT and CDR2 YNNKEL (reference sequence). The CDR3 is made up of 16 amino acids. CDR3 DNA: TGTGCCAGCAGCCAAATTCGGGACAGGGGGTACAATGAGCAGTTCTTC. This sequence encodes CASSQIRDRGYNEQFF.

Ten or more counts support this clonotype. J is TRBJ2-4 and V is TRBV6-2 or TRBV6-3, with 12 bases lining up with TRBD2. Germline values: CDR1 MNHEY, CDR2 SVGEGT. The V segment lost 7 bases and the J segment 9 bases; nucleotides outside the gene matches: 19. The CDR3 has 18 residues. The CDR3 loop is CASKGLAGTTLGKGIQYF. The CDR3 nucleotides are TGTGCCAGCAAGGGACTAGCGGGTACAACGCTGGGGAAGGGCATTCAGTACTTC.

This clonotype was seen many times. This CDR3 reads CASSAQGAVGELFF. The CDR3 coding sequence is TGTGCCAGCAGCGCCCAGGGGGCGGTCGGGGAGCTGTTTTTT. The chain recombines TRBV9 with TRBJ2-2; 8 bases are shared with TRBD1. The CDR3 covers 14 residues. V shed 3 bases, J shed 7 bases, and the junction held 5 bases outside the gene matches. Germline V gene lookup returns CDR1 SGDLS and CDR2 YYNGEE.

This clonotype was counted at least ten times. This sequence joins TRBV2 and TRBJ2-1; 8 bases are a match to TRBD2. CDR1 is SNHLY, CDR2 FYNNEI, per germline. The CDR3 has 14 residues. This CDR3 reads CATSTRAGGNEQFF. DNA of the CDR3: TGTGCTACCAGCACCAGGGCGGGGGGAAATGAGCAGTTCTTC.

This clonotype was detected ten times or more. J is TRBJ2-2 and V is TRBV27; perhaps TRBD1 as D (6 bases). The CDR3 sequence is 14 residues long. Germline CDR1 and CDR2: MNHEY and SMNVEV (reference sequence). CDR3 region: CLGATGHLGGELFF. CDR3 in DNA: TGTCTGGGGGCGACAGGACACTTGGGCGGGGAGCTGTTTTTT.

There are many counts of this clonotype. The rearrangement uses TRBV29-1 and TRBJ2-7; D gene uncertain. V was cut by 6 bases and J by 3 bases, with 18 bases left in between. CDR1 and CDR2 from the germline V gene are SQVTM and ANQGSEA. The CDR3 runs 14 residues. The CDR3 sequence: CSVAWVPSFYEQYF. The DNA of the CDR3 is TGCAGCGTAGCCTGGGTCCCCTCCTTCTACGAGCAGTACTTC.

This clonotype was detected a few times. The rearrangement joins TRBV11-2 to TRBJ1-1; D not certain. The germline V gene has CDR1 SGHAT and CDR2 FQNNGV. V dropped 0 bases and J dropped 11 bases, with 10 bases sitting between them. The CDR3 is made up of 12 amino acids. Here the CDR3 DNA reads TGTGCCAGCAGCTTAGATGAGGCGGTGGCTTTCTTT. It yields the protein CASSLDEAVAFF.

This clonotype was detected many times. The chain links TRBV3-1 to TRBJ2-1; D not resolved. In germline, CDR1 is LGHDT, CDR2 YNNKEL (reference sequence). The CDR3 is 13 residues long. The V end was cut by 5 bases, the J end by 6 bases, with 11 bases between. CDR3 sequence (DNA): TGTGCCAGCAGCGCCCGAATGGGCAATGAGCAGTTCTTC. It yields the protein CASSARMGNEQFF.

This clonotype appeared many times. The chain couples TRBV7-9 to TRBJ2-2; TRBD2 matches at 10 bases. J gave up 0 bases and V 8 bases, and 12 bases lay outside the gene matches. Per the germline V gene, CDR1 is SEHNR and CDR2 is FQNEAQ (reference sequence). The CDR3 length is 18 residues. The chain's CDR3 is CASPGLAGVESNTGELFF. As DNA, the CDR3 is TGTGCCAGCCCGGGGCTAGCGGGAGTTGAATCGAACACCGGGGAGCTGTTTTTT.

The V call is TRBV5-4, the J call TRBJ2-5, with D tentatively TRBD2 (6 bases). The CDR3 is 14 amino acids. In germline, CDR1 is SGHNT, CDR2 YYREEE (reference sequence). V lost 2 bases and J 5 bases, leaving 13 bases between the germline ends. The CDR3 DNA reads as TGTGCCAGCAGCTTCACAGGCGGGACGGAGACCCAGTACTTC. Translation gives CASSFTGGTETQYF.

In its sample, this clonotype was seen many times. The CDR3 is CSAHSAGTDTQYF. CDR3 DNA: TGCAGTGCACACTCGGCGGGAACAGATACGCAGTATTTT. This chain connects TRBV20-1 to TRBJ2-3; D might be TRBD2 (6 bases). Trimming removed 6 bases at V and 3 bases at J, with 13 bases between. CDR1 DFQATT and CDR2 SNEGSKA come from the germline V gene (reference sequence). This CDR3 contains 13 residues.

This chain links TRBV6-2 or TRBV6-3 with TRBJ2-6; D call uncertain. The CDR3 extends over 13 amino acids. V was cut by 4 bases and J by 4 bases, with 5 bases left in between. Germline assignment: CDR1 MNHEY and CDR2 SVGEGT. CDR3 sequence: CASSLLGANVLTF. CDR3 nucleotides: TGTGCCAGCAGTTTACTCGGGGCCAACGTCCTGACTTTC.

This clonotype was found many times. The chain has TRBV20-1 and TRBJ2-1; D gene uncertain. The V gene's germline CDR1 is DFQATT and CDR2 SNEGSKA (reference sequence). The CDR3 consists of 11 residues. The V end was cut by 6 bases, the J end by 5 bases, with 8 bases between. The CDR3 DNA sequence: TGCAGTGCCCACCTAAACAATGAGCAGTTCTTC. Translating gives CSAHLNNEQFF.

This clonotype turned up a few times. J is TRBJ1-1 and V is TRBV20-1; D uncertain. This CDR3 region has 11 residues. Germline V lookup: CDR1 DFQATT, CDR2 SNEGSKA (reference sequence). The V end was cut by 6 bases, the J end by 6 bases, with 11 bases between. CDR3 bases: TGCAGTGCGTGGACCGTCCCTGAAGCTTTCTTT. Translating it yields CSAWTVPEAFF.

This clonotype was counted at least ten times. The chain uses TRBV12-3 or TRBV12-4 and TRBJ2-1; no clear D. The ends were cut back, 5 bases at V and 0 bases at J, with 8 bases in the middle. The CDR3 runs 14 residues. The CDR3 DNA is TGTGCCAGCAGTCCACTGAACTCCTACAATGAGCAGTTCTTC. Its translation is CASSPLNSYNEQFF.

This clonotype has ten or more counts. This chain joins TRBV12-3 or TRBV12-4 and TRBJ2-3; TRBD2 aligns across 10 bases. V shed 5 bases, J shed 3 bases, and the junction held 8 bases outside the gene matches. This CDR3 has 16 amino acids. Here the CDR3 reads CASSLGTSDWTDTQYF. CDR3 DNA sequence: TGTGCCAGCAGTCTCGGGACTAGCGATTGGACAGATACGCAGTATTTT.

This clonotype was detected many times. The V gene is TRBV5-1, the J gene TRBJ1-1, with a tentative D call TRBD1 (5 bases). With 0 bases removed from V and 5 bases from J, the gap between germline ends came to 11 bases. This CDR3 comprises 14 residues. CDR1 and CDR2 from the germline V gene are SGHRS and YFSETQ. The CDR3 here is CASSLVNGATEAFF. Written as DNA, the CDR3 is TGCGCCAGCAGCTTGGTGAACGGGGCAACTGAAGCTTTCTTT. Drawing the rest from reference TRBV5-1 and TRBJ1-1, the complete variable domain is KAGVTQTPRYLIKTRGQQVTLSCSPISGHRSVSWYQQTPGQGLQFLFEYFSETQRNKGNFPGRFSGRQFSNSRSEMNVSTLELGDSALYLCASSLVNGATEAFFGQGTRLTVV.

This clonotype was counted many times. This chain uses TRBV5-1 with TRBJ1-2, with D possibly TRBD1 on 6 matching bases. The V gene lost 2 bases and the J gene lost 4 bases, with 9 bases spanning the gap. Germline assignment: CDR1 SGHRS and CDR2 YFSETQ. This CDR3 is built from 13 residues. This CDR3 is CASSLDRSYGYTF. CDR3 sequence (DNA): TGCGCCAGCAGCTTAGACAGGAGCTATGGCTACACCTTC.

This clonotype was seen repeatedly, ten times or more. The V and J genes are TRBV10-3 and TRBJ2-7, with 9 bases matching TRBD1. Germline V gene data show CDR1 as ENHRY and CDR2 as SYGVKD. The CDR3 has 14 residues. V was pared by 6 bases and J by 4 bases, with 7 bases of the junction left unmatched. Here the CDR3 DNA reads TGTGCCATCAGGGGGGACAGGGTGGATTACGAGCAGTACTTC. As protein: CAIRGDRVDYEQYF.